This TCR beta chain was obtained from a study of T-cell memory formation after mild COVID-19. Trimming removed 6 bases at V and 0 bases at J, with 6 bases between. Per germline, CDR1 DFQATT and CDR2 SNEGSKA (reference sequence). The CDR3 length is 11 residues. This clonotype was seen repeatedly, ten times or more. A single record per CDR3 protein comes from TCRdb applying MiXCR to the 5' RACE reads. The data show 450,000 to 650,000 distinct CDR3 sequences, with about 20% seen just once and approximately 8.4% held by the top ten. This chain uses TRBV20-1 with TRBJ2-7; D is ambiguous. Sequencing was performed on PBMCs or a T cell subset sorted from them (not recorded which). The origin of this receptor is an adult woman who had mild COVID-19 (a few samples of this study predate the infection). Cell type and time point are not known. Written as DNA, the CDR3 is TGCAGTGCCCCCATCTCCTACGAGCAGTACTTC. This gives the protein CSAPISYEQYF.